This T cell receptor (beta chain) was captured by sequencing in a study of cytotoxic CD8 clonotypes in ibrutinib-treated CLL. Profiling relied on immunoSEQ multiplex PCR, and the TCRdb table lists in-frame clones only, not all of them. This table has more than 140,000 clones, 60% to 80% appearing once. The study, taken as a whole, reports: Clonality went higher at ibrutinib response and then dropped back toward baseline at progression. Sustained-remission and progressing patients were not sampled at matched times. Shared public clonotypes were rare, and on treatment they either got smaller or stayed the same.

The V segment lost 2 bases and the J segment 2 bases; nucleotides outside the gene matches: 7. Germline assignment: CDR1 MNHEY and CDR2 SMNVEV (reference sequence). The CDR3 has 18 amino acids. Comment on this clone: The target antigen is unknown.

Cryopreserved PBMCs provided 2 to 2.5 micrograms of genomic DNA for the TCR beta libraries. Specimen: PBMCs, collected after 12 months of ibrutinib treatment. The source is a human donor with chronic lymphocytic leukemia. The rearrangement joins TRBV27 to TRBJ2-3; 13 nucleotides agree with TRBD2. The CDR3 loop is CASSLGGLAGAFTDTQYF. CDR3 DNA sequence: TGTGCCAGCAGTTTAGGTGGACTAGCGGGGGCGTTCACAGATACGCAGTATTTT.